This T cell receptor beta chain was captured in a study of blood T cells in healthy people across ages (dated by TCRdb to the mid-2010s). Describing the broader study: In model experiments, template switching captured about one uniquely barcoded TCR beta cDNA molecule for every two T cells. Using deep sequencing normalized with unique cDNA molecular identifiers, the study measured how TCR beta repertoire diversity changes with age. Donors were grouped into four age groups: young (average roughly 15 years), middle-aged (around 39), aged (around 60) and long-lived (82). To avoid experimental bias, donors of different ages were randomly spread across the sequencing lanes. For two donors (one aged 18 to 30 and one aged 80 or older), the study analyzed two additional independent replicas of 1 million unique cDNA reads from the same blood draw.

The study at large found these results: Compared with the aged group, the long-lived group had more naive CD4+ T cells, fewer expanded clones and increased TCR diversity, suggesting age selection. Observed TCR beta diversity per million T cells fell roughly linearly with age, and a significant reduction was already apparent by age about 38. The percentage of naive T cells measured by flow cytometry correlated strongly with observed TCR beta diversity. Total diversity estimates from one million sequenced T cells were considered lower bounds and underestimates. Conclusive comparison of naive and antigen-experienced compartments was prevented by the profiling of bulk unsorted PBMCs. The CMV infection status of donors was not known, potentially confounding age-related changes in expanded clonotypes.

The CDR3 starts with the cysteine, ends with the phenylalanine, and has 17 residues. Of all the DNA, just the CDR3 is kept, 51 bases in frame from base 1. Reading the germline V gene gives CDR1 SGHRS and CDR2 YFSETQ. V lost 3 bases and J lost 1 base; the stretch between them is 19 bases long. The library relied on 5' RACE. Sequencing took place on an Illumina HiSeq 2500. A second PCR of roughly 7 to 11 cycles was performed with a sample-barcoded 5' primer and a J-beta primer mix. A unique molecular identifier was introduced onto each TCR beta cDNA molecule by a template-switch 5' adaptor carrying 12 random nucleotides. Each sample yielded at least 3 million CDR3-containing paired-end reads. The Mint cDNA synthesis kit, primed by a TRBC-specific oligonucleotide, was used to synthesize first-strand cDNA from all RNA. After uracil-DNA glycosylase treatment, a first 18-cycle PCR used universal primers M1SS and BC2_uni_R on all cDNA. As for the original processing: For normalization, 1 million high-quality reads, each with a distinct molecular identifier, were randomly selected from each sample. Instead of being binned into consensus sequences, reads that shared molecular identifiers were thrown out. MiTCR, with a Q25 quality threshold and the strictest error-elimination algorithm, was used for CDR3 identification, clonotype clustering and error correction. Lower-bound total TCR beta diversity was estimated with a nonparametric unseen species model using Euler transformation. TCRdb's own reprocessing of the public reads used fastp at Q25 and MiXCR and kept productive beta chains. Here each entry gathers all rows of one CDR3 protein and keeps the most common genes and DNA. TCRdb assigned the V and J calls; the authors' analysis was not used. Present in this sample are just over 800,000 distinct CDR3 sequences, roughly 60% of which were seen just once. The ten most abundant clones make up 28% of the sample.

Donors were a few dozen systemically healthy Caucasian individuals from Russia aged roughly 6 to 90 years. Each donor gave about 9.7 milliliters of peripheral blood, drawn into EDTA-treated Vacutainer tubes. Ficoll-Paque density-gradient centrifugation was used to isolate PBMCs, with at least 7 million per sample. Trizol reagent was used to extract total RNA from the PBMCs, yielding at least 5.5 micrograms per sample. For every donor, an aliquot of PBMCs went through flow cytometry to measure the percentages of naive CD45RAhigh/CD27high T cells. In regard to this clonotype: No antigen is known for it. Per-base quality was not reported, and no clone a single base away is much larger than it.

The sample taken for sequencing was blood. The origin of this receptor is a man aged 30-40 years in good health. Here the chain combines TRBV5-1 and TRBJ1-1, with a tentative D gene TRBD1 over 5 matching bases. Here the CDR3 is given as CASSWVGPGQSNTEAFF. The base sequence is TGCGCCAGCAGCTGGGTTGGACCGGGGCAGTCGAACACTGAAGCTTTCTTT. The full variable domain, completed from the reference TRBV5-1 and TRBJ1-1 proteins outside the CDR3, reads KAGVTQTPRYLIKTRGQQVTLSCSPISGHRSVSWYQQTPGQGLQFLFEYFSETQRNKGNFPGRFSGRQFSNSRSEMNVSTLELGDSALYLCASSWVGPGQSNTEAFFGQGTRLTVV.